This T cell receptor beta chain was captured by sequencing in a study of cytomegalovirus exposure and HLA in healthy donors. Study results and limitations: The study put 160 or so TCR beta chains on its list as cytomegalovirus-associated.

The J segment lost 3 bases and the V segment lost 3 bases, leaving 14 bases of the junction unmatched. CDR3 length: 17 amino acids. Germline CDR1 and CDR2: MNHNS and SASEGT. Worth noting for this clone: Its specificity is not known.

This PCR relied on a set of 60 Vbeta primers and 13 Jbeta primers. The assay was immunoSEQ multiplex PCR, and TCRdb's table has in-frame clones only and misses some. The sample includes more than 200,000 clones. V and J are TRBV6-1 and TRBJ2-7; 7 bases are shared with TRBD2. Sequenced material: PBMCs. The sequence came from a woman aged 25 to 39 in good health and CMV-seropositive. The chain's CDR3 is CASSEPVAGPLVYEQYF. The CDR3 DNA is TGTGCCAGCAGTGAGCCGGTAGCGGGTCCTCTAGTCTACGAGCAGTACTTC.